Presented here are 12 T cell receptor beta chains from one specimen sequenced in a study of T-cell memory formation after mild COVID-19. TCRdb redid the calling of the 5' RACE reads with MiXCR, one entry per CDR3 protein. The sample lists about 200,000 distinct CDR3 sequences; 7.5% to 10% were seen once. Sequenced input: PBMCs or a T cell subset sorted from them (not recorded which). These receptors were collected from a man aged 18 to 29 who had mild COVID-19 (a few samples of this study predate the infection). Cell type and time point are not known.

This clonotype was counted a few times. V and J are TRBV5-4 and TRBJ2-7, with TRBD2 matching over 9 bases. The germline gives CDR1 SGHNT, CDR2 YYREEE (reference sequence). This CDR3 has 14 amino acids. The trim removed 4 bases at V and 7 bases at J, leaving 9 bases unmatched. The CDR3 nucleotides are TGTGCCAGCAGCGACCAGCGGGGGGCAAGAGAGCAGTACTTC. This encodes CASSDQRGAREQYF.

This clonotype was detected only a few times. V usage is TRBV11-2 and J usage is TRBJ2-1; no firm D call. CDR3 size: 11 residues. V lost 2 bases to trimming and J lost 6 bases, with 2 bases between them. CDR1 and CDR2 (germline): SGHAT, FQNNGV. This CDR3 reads CASSLINEQFF. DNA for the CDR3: TGTGCCAGCAGCTTAATCAATGAGCAGTTCTTC.

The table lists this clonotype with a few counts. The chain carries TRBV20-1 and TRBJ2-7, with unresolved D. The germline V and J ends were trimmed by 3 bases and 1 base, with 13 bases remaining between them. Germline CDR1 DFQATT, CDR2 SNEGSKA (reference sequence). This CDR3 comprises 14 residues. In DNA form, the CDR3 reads TGCAGTGCTAGTTCCCAGGAACTATCCTACGAGCAGTACTTC. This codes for CSASSQELSYEQYF.

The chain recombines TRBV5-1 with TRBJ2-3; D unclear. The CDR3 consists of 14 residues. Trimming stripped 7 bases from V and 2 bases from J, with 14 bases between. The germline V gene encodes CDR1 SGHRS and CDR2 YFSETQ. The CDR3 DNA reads TGCGCCAGCCGTCTCGCGATTTACACAGATACGCAGTATTTT. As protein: CASRLAIYTDTQYF.

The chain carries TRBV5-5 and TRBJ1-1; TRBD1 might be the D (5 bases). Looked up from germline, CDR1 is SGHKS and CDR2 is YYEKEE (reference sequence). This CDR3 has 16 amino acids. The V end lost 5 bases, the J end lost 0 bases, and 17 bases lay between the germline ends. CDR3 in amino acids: CASRVGPGTMNTEAFF. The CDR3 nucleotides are TGTGCCAGCAGGGTTGGGCCAGGGACTATGAACACTGAAGCTTTCTTT.

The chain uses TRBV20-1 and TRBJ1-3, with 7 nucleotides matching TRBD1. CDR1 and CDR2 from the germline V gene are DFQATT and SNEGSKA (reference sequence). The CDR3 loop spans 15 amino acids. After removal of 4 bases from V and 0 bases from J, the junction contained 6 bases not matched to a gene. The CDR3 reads CSAIGQAYSGNTIYF. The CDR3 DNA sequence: TGCAGTGCTATAGGACAGGCCTACTCTGGAAACACCATATATTTT.

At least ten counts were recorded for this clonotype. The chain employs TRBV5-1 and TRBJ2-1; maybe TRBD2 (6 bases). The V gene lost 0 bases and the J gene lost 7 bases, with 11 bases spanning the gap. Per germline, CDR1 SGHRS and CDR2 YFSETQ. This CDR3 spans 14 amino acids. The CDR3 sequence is CASSLERAINEQFF. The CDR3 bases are TGCGCCAGCAGCTTGGAGCGGGCCATTAATGAGCAGTTCTTC.

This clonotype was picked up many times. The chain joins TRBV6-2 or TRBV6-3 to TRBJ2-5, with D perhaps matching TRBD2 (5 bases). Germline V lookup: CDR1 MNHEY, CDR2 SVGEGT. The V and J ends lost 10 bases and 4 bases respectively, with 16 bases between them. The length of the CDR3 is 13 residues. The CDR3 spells CATFSGGGETQYF. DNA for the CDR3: TGTGCCACCTTCTCAGGAGGTGGAGAGACCCAGTACTTC.

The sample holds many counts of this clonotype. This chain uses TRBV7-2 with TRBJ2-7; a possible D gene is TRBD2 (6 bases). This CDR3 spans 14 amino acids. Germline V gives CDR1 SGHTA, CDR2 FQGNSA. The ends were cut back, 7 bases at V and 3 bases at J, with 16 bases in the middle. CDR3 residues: CASTFSRTNYEQYF. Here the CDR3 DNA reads TGTGCCAGCACCTTCTCCAGGACTAACTACGAGCAGTACTTC.

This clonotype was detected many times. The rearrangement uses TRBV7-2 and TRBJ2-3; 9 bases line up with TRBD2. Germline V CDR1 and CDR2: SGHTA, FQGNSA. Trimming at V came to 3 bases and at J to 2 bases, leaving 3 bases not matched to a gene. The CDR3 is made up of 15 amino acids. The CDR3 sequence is CASSLLAGYTDTQYF. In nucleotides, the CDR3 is TGTGCCAGCAGCTTGCTAGCGGGGTACACAGATACGCAGTATTTT.

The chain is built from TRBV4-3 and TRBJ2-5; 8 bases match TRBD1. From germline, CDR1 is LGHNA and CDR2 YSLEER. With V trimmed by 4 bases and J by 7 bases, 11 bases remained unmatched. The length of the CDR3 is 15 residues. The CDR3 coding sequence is TGCGCCAGCAGCCCCTCCGGGACAGGATTGTGGACCCAGTACTTC. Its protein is CASSPSGTGLWTQYF.

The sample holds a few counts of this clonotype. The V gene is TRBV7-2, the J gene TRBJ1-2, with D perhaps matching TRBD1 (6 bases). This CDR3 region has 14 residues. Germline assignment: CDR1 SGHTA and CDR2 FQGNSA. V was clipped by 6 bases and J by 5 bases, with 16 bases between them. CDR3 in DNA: TGTGCCAGCAGGACCACCGTGGGGGCGTATGGCTACACCTTC. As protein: CASRTTVGAYGYTF.